The 11 T cell receptor beta chains below all came from one sample that was sequenced in a study of CD8+CD57+ T cells in acquired aplastic anemia. CDR3 and TCR beta VDJ profiling relied on genomic DNA as the template. TCRdb analysed the reads with MiXCR anew, one entry per CDR3 protein. The sample consists of 150,000 to 200,000 distinct CDR3 sequences, around 65% of them appearing once. The sample was sorted CD4+, CD8+, or CD8+CD57+ T cells (not recorded which) from PBMCs. Receptors were obtained from a human donor with severe aplastic anemia or a healthy control (not recorded which).

The chain uses TRBV25-1 and TRBJ2-5, with 10 bases that match TRBD2. CDR1 and CDR2 from the germline V gene are MGHDK and SYGVNS. V gave up 11 bases and J gave up 5 bases; unmatched junction bases: 11. The length of the CDR3 is 14 residues. CDR3 nucleotide sequence: TGTGCCCGTCCCCGGCTAGCGGGAGTGGAGACCCAGTACTTC. The encoded protein is CARPRLAGVETQYF.

The chain joins TRBV19 to TRBJ2-6, with D possibly being TRBD2 (7 bases). Germline V gene sequence: CDR1 LNHDA, CDR2 SQIVND (reference sequence). The V end was cut by 6 bases, the J end by 4 bases, with 19 bases between. The CDR3 runs 17 residues. The CDR3 region has the DNA TGTGCCAGTAGCCGAGGGGGAGGGCGGACGGGGGCCAACGTCCTGACTTTC. The encoded protein is CASSRGGGRTGANVLTF.

This clonotype was detected ten times or more. One junction end does not reproduce the germline sequence, and a read error may be involved. The chain couples TRBV9 to TRBJ2-3, with D tentatively TRBD2 (6 bases). The CDR3 runs to 14 residues. CDR1 SGDLS and CDR2 YYNGEE come from the germline V gene. DNA for the CDR3: TGCGCCAGCAGCCCCCGGGGAGGAACAGATACGCAGTATTTT. Translating it yields CASSPRGGTDTQYF.

The V gene is TRBV7-2, the J gene TRBJ2-1; tentative D call: TRBD2 (6 bases). The CDR3 is made up of 18 amino acids. Germline V CDR1 and CDR2: SGHTA, FQGNSA. The germline V and J ends were trimmed by 1 base and 5 bases, with 21 bases remaining between them. For the CDR3, the DNA is TGTGCCAGCAGCTTAGAGTCAGGCGGGACCAACATGAACAATGAGCAGTTCTTC. As protein: CASSLESGGTNMNNEQFF.

CDR3 region: CASNQGAQPQHF. CDR3 coding DNA: TGTGCCAGTAACCAGGGTGCTCAGCCCCAGCATTTT. The genes are TRBV19 and TRBJ1-5; D is possibly TRBD1 (5 bases). The CDR3 is made up of 12 amino acids. V was pared by 7 bases and J by 6 bases, with 10 bases between. Germline CDR1 LNHDA, CDR2 SQIVND (reference sequence).

This clonotype appeared a few times. DNA of the CDR3: TGTGCCACCAGCAGAGATGCGTTGGGTGAAGCTTTCTTT. Amino acids: CATSRDALGEAFF. This rearrangement joins TRBV15 to TRBJ1-1, with unresolved D. The CDR3 has 13 residues. V lost 0 bases and J lost 7, with 9 bases in between. Germline CDR1 and CDR2: LNHNV and YYDKDF (reference sequence).

This clonotype was counted a single time. V gene TRBV19 combines with J gene TRBJ1-5, with 7 bases aligning to TRBD1. Losses at the gene ends were 6 bases for V and 6 bases for J; bases not matched to a gene: 2. The CDR3 totals 12 residues. Germline lookup yields CDR1 LNHDA and CDR2 SQIVND (reference sequence). As DNA, the CDR3 is TGTGCCAGTAGCACAGGGGTTCAGCCCCAGCATTTT. Its translation is CASSTGVQPQHF.

The rearrangement links TRBV10-1 to TRBJ1-1, with TRBD1 identical over 10 bases. V trimming: 4 bases; J trimming: 4 bases; junction bases outside the gene matches: 6. The length of the CDR3 is 15 residues. CDR1 and CDR2 from the germline V gene are WNHNN and SYGVQD (reference sequence). CDR3 in DNA: TGCGCCAGCAGTGGGTCGGGACAGGGGAGCACTGAAGCTTTCTTT. Translated: CASSGSGQGSTEAFF.

For this clonotype: The junction and the germline gene differ at one end; a read error may be behind it. The gene calls are TRBV25-1 and TRBJ1-4, with D possibly matching TRBD1 (5 bases). This CDR3 contains 14 residues. Looked up from germline, CDR1 is MGHDK and CDR2 is SYGVNS. The CDR3 DNA reads as TGTGCCAGCAGTAAGACAGCAACTAATGAAAAACTGCTTTTT. Its translation: CASSKTATNEKLLF.

The rearrangement links TRBV12-3 or TRBV12-4 to TRBJ1-2, with 9 bases that match TRBD1. The CDR3 covers 14 residues. V shed 8 bases and J 0 bases; nucleotides not matched to a gene: 4. CDR3 in DNA: TGTGCCAGCGTACAGGGGGCCCCTAACTATGGCTACACCTTC. The encoded protein is CASVQGAPNYGYTF.

This clonotype was seen a handful of times. The rearrangement uses TRBV7-3 and TRBJ1-1, with TRBD1 matching 7 bases. Germline lookup yields CDR1 SGHTA and CDR2 FQGTGA. The V and J ends lost 3 bases and 1 base, in that order; junction bases with no gene match: 2. The CDR3 has 14 residues. CDR3 in amino acids: CASSLGQTNTEAFF. The CDR3 region has the DNA TGTGCCAGCAGCTTGGGACAGACGAACACTGAAGCTTTCTTT.